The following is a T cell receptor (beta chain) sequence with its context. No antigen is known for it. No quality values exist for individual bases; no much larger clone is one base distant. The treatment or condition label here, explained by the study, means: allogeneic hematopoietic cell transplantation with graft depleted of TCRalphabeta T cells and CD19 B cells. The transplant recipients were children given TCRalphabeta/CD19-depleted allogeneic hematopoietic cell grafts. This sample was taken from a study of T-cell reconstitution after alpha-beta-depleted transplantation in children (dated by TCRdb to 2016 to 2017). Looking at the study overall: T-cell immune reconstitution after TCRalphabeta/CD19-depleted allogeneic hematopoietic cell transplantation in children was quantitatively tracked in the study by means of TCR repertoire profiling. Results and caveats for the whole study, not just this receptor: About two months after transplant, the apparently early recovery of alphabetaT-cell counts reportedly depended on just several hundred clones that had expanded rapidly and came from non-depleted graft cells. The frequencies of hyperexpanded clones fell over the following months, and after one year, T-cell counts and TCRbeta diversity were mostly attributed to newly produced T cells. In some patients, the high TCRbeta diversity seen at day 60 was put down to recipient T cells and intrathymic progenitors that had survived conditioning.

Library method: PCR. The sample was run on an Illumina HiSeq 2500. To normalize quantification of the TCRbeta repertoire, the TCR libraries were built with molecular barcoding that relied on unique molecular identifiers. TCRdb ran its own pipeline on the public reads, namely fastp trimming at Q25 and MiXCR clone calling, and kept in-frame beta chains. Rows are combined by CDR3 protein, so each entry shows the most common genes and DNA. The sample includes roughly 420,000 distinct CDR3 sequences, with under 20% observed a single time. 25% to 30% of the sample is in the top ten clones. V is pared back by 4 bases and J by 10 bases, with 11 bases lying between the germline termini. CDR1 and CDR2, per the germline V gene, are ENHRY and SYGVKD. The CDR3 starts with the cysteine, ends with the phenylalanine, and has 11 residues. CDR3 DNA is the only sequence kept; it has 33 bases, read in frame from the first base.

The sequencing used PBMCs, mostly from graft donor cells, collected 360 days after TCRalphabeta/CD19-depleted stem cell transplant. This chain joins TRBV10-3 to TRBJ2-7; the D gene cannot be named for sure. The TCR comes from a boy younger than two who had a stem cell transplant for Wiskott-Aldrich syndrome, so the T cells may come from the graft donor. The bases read TGTGCCATCAGTGGCCACCAAGTCCAGTACTTC. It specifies CAISGHQVQYF.